Each of the 14 T cell receptor beta chains below was sequenced from the same sample in a study of blood T cell repertoires in COVID-19 (dated by TCRdb to the early 2020s). The library was built by means of the immunoSEQ multiplex PCR assay. The source is immuneACCESS, and TCRdb retained only in-frame sequences with V and J called. Part of the clones is not carried over; for the studies checked, unresolved V genes explain less than half of this, and the remainder is unexplained. The table for this sample lists roughly 160,000 clones; about 86% of them were counted only once. Together, the top ten hold 9% to 12% of the sample. The specimen was peripheral blood. The origin of the receptors is a woman in her sixties or seventies with COVID-19, enrolled during active disease.

The chain is built from TRBV6-5 and TRBJ1-2; the D gene is possibly TRBD1 (6 bases). Germline V gene sequence: CDR1 MNHEY, CDR2 SVGAGI. V was cut by 0 bases and J by 4 bases, with 12 bases left in between. CDR3 length equals 15 residues. CDR3 protein: CASSYSSRGPYGYTF. CDR3 DNA: TGTGCCAGCAGTTACTCGTCCAGGGGCCCCTATGGCTACACCTTC.

The chain links TRBV6-5 to TRBJ2-2, with D maybe TRBD1 (5 bases). The CDR3 totals 15 residues. Trimming cost V 10 bases and J 0 bases, with 15 bases left between them. Germline lookup yields CDR1 MNHEY and CDR2 SVGAGI. CDR3 coding DNA: TGTGCCACCAATTCAGGGTCGACGAACACCGGGGAGCTGTTTTTT. Translation: CATNSGSTNTGELFF.

The chain employs TRBV28 and TRBJ2-7; the match to TRBD2 covers 8 bases. CDR1 and CDR2 (germline): MDHEN, SYDVKM. The CDR3 totals 11 residues. The CDR3, as DNA: TGTTCCTCCCGGGCGGGGGGCGAGCAGTACTTC. Protein: CSSRAGGEQYF.

The chain links TRBV5-4 to TRBJ1-4; 7 nucleotides match TRBD1. V was clipped by 4 bases and J by 7 bases; unmatched bases: 10. CDR1 is SGHNT, CDR2 YYREEE, per germline (reference sequence). The length of the CDR3 is 15 residues. This chain's CDR3 is CASSPRTGGREKLFF. The CDR3, as DNA: TGTGCCAGCAGCCCTCGGACAGGAGGTCGTGAAAAACTGTTTTTT.

The chain joins TRBV7-9 to TRBJ2-2; D perhaps matches TRBD2 (5 bases). The CDR3 runs 14 residues. Between the trimmed V and J ends, which lost 2 bases and 4 bases, there was a span of 8 bases. Per germline, CDR1 SEHNR and CDR2 FQNEAQ (reference sequence). CDR3 sequence (DNA): TGTGCCAGCAGCTTATCGGGGATCACCGGGGAGCTGTTTTTT. Its protein product is CASSLSGITGELFF.

J is TRBJ2-2 and V is TRBV29-1; 10 nucleotides match TRBD1. Germline CDR1 reads SQVTM; CDR2 reads ANQGSEA. V shed 8 bases and J 8 bases; nucleotides not matched to a gene: 11. The CDR3 is 14 residues long. The CDR3 DNA follows: TGCAGCATGAGACAGGGGGCGTCGACTGGGGAGCTGTTTTTT. Translated, it gives CSMRQGASTGELFF.

The chain links TRBV19 to TRBJ1-5; no clear D gene. The germline V and J ends were trimmed by 7 bases and 0 bases, with 10 bases remaining between them. The CDR3 contains 14 residues. CDR1 is LNHDA, CDR2 SQIVND, per germline (reference sequence). CDR3 nucleotide sequence: TGTGCCAGTAAGCGGCAGAATAGCAATCAGCCCCAGCATTTT. Translation: CASKRQNSNQPQHF.

The V call is TRBV5-1, the J call TRBJ1-2, with a tentative D call TRBD1 (5 bases). V lost 1 base, J lost 7 bases, and 20 bases lay in between. Germline loops: CDR1 SGHRS, CDR2 YFSETQ. The CDR3 is made up of 16 amino acids. CDR3 coding DNA: TGCGCCAGCAGCTTGTTTACAGGACCCCGAATACGTGGCTACACCTTC. It translates to CASSLFTGPRIRGYTF.

The chain combines TRBV10-2 with TRBJ1-6; TRBD1 agrees at 7 bases. CDR3 size: 14 residues. The germline V gene encodes CDR1 WSHSY and CDR2 SAAADI. V was pared by 5 bases and J by 7 bases, with 5 bases of the junction left unmatched. The CDR3 DNA reads as TGCGCCAGCAGTACCGGGACAGAAAATTCACCCCTCCACTTT. This sequence encodes CASSTGTENSPLHF.

The V and J genes are TRBV5-1 and TRBJ2-2; 14 bases fit TRBD2. The V gene end was trimmed by 4 bases and the J gene end by 4 bases; junction bases not matched to a gene: 6. Looked up from germline, CDR1 is SGHRS and CDR2 is YFSETQ. The CDR3 runs to 17 residues. CDR3 nucleotides: TGCGCCAGCAGCAAGGTCGGACTAGCGGGGGGCACCGGGGAGCTGTTTTTT. Translated: CASSKVGLAGGTGELFF.

The V gene is TRBV27, the J gene TRBJ1-2; 8 bases map to TRBD1. The ends lost 1 base at V and 7 bases at J; junction bases unmatched: 5. The CDR3 spans 14 residues. Per the germline V gene, CDR1 is MNHEY and CDR2 is SMNVEV (reference sequence). The CDR3 is CASSLWQGAGGYTF. CDR3 nucleotide sequence: TGTGCCAGCAGTTTATGGCAGGGGGCGGGTGGCTACACCTTC.

V and J are TRBV5-1 and TRBJ1-1; D possibly corresponds to TRBD1 (5 bases). V was shortened by 4 bases and J by 2 bases, with 12 bases between the two germline ends. The CDR3 is 14 amino acids. Germline V gives CDR1 SGHRS, CDR2 YFSETQ. This CDR3 is CASSSIRTNTEAFF. In nucleotides, the CDR3 is TGCGCCAGCAGCAGCATTCGGACAAACACTGAAGCTTTCTTT.

The rearrangement joins TRBV2 to TRBJ1-2; D call uncertain. CDR1 and CDR2 from the germline V gene are SNHLY and FYNNEI. The CDR3 length is 13 residues. Between the trimmed V and J ends, which lost 7 bases and 5 bases, there was a span of 14 bases. The CDR3 here is CASTDTRVYGYTF. DNA for the CDR3: TGTGCCAGCACAGATACACGGGTATATGGCTACACCTTC.

The chain uses TRBV28 and TRBJ1-1; D uncertain. Germline CDR1 reads MDHEN; CDR2 reads SYDVKM. There are 8 residues in the CDR3. Trimming removed 7 bases at V and 10 bases at J, with 4 bases between. The CDR3 DNA sequence: TGTGCCAGCAACGGAGCTTTCTTT. As protein: CASNGAFF.